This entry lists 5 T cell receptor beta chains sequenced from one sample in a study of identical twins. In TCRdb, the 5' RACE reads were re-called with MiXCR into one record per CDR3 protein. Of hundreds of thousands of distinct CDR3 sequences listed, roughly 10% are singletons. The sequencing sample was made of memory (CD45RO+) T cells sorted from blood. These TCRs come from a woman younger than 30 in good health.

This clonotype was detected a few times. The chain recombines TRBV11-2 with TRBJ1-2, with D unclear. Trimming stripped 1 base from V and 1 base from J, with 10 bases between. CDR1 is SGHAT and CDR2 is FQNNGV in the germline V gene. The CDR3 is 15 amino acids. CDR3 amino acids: CASSLGREINYGYTF. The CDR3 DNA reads TGTGCCAGCAGCTTAGGAAGGGAGATTAACTATGGCTACACCTTC.

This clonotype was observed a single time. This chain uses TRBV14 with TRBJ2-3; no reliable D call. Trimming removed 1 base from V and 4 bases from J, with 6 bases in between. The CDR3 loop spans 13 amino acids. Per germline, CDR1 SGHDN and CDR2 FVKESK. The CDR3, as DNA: TGTGCCAGCAGCCAAGTAACGCCAGATACGCAGTATTTT. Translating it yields CASSQVTPDTQYF. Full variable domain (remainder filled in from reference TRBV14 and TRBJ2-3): EAGVTQFPSHSVIEKGQTVTLRCDPISGHDNLYWYRRVMGKEIKFLLHFVKESKQDESGMPNNRFLAERTGGTYSTLKVQPAELEDSGVYFCASSQVTPDTQYFGPGTRLTVL.

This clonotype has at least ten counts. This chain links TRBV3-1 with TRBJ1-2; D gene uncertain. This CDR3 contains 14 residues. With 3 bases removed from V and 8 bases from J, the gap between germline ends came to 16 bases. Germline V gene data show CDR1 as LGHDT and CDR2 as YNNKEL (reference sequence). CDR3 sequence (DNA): TGTGCCAGCAGCCAGAATCGGCAGTTCGGAGGCTACACCTTC. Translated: CASSQNRQFGGYTF.

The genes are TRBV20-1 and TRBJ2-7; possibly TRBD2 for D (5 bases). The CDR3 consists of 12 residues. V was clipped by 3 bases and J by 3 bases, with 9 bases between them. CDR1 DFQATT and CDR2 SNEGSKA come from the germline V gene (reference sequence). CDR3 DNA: TGCAGTGCTAGGGAAACTAGCTACGAGCAGTACTTC. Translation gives CSARETSYEQYF.

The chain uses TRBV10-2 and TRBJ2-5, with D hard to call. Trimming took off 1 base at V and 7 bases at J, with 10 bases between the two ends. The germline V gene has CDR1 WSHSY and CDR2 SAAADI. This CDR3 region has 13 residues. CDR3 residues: CASSEYLAGTQYF. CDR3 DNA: TGCGCCAGCAGTGAGTACCTCGCTGGGACCCAGTACTTC.